The 24 T cell receptor beta chains below were found in one sample sequenced in a study of naive and memory T cell subsets. The library had UMIs added by 3' ligation of an oligonucleotide to TCR cDNA. Four PCR rounds used nested alpha and beta constant region primers plus the SP2 primer. MiXCR, run by TCRdb on the 5' RACE reads, gives a single entry per CDR3 protein. The sample has approximately 58,000 distinct CDR3 sequences; over 7% are singletons. The receptor source for this set is a male donor in good health.

At least ten counts were recorded for this clonotype. The chain has TRBV27 and TRBJ2-7, with D possibly being TRBD2 (6 bases). CDR1 MNHEY and CDR2 SMNVEV come from the germline V gene (reference sequence). The CDR3 covers 13 residues. Trimming removed 5 bases at V and 4 bases at J, with 12 bases between. The CDR3 DNA follows: TGTGCCAGCAGTGCCGGAGGGCCTTACGAGCAGTACTTC. Translating gives CASSAGGPYEQYF.

This clonotype was seen repeatedly, ten times or more. The rearrangement uses TRBV27 and TRBJ1-2; TRBD1 might be the D (6 bases). The V gene's germline CDR1 is MNHEY and CDR2 SMNVEV (reference sequence). V lost 6 bases and J lost 4, with 12 bases in between. The CDR3 has 13 residues. CDR3 DNA: TGTGCCAGCAGCCCCGGACAGAGCTATGGCTACACCTTC. This sequence encodes CASSPGQSYGYTF.

This clonotype has at least ten counts. V is TRBV7-2 and J is TRBJ2-7; TRBD1 matches at 8 bases. The V gene's germline CDR1 is SGHTA and CDR2 FQGNSA. The J segment lost 2 bases and the V segment lost 2 bases, leaving 2 bases of the junction unmatched. This CDR3 comprises 14 residues. The CDR3 DNA sequence: TGTGCCAGCAGCTTACAGACAGGGGCCTACGAGCAGTACTTC. Amino acids: CASSLQTGAYEQYF.

In this sample, this clonotype turned up a few times. V and J are TRBV19 and TRBJ2-1, with 9 bases lining up with TRBD2. V lost 10 bases to trimming and J lost 5 bases; unmatched junction nucleotides: 12. The CDR3 contains 15 residues. CDR1 and CDR2 (germline): LNHDA, SQIVND (reference sequence). The CDR3 DNA reads as TGTGCCACCCAGACCCTAGCGGGAATGAACAATGAGCAGTTCTTC. Its translation: CATQTLAGMNNEQFF. The variable domain in full, with the rest retrieved from reference TRBV19 and TRBJ2-1, is DGGITQSPKYLFRKEGQNVTLSCEQNLNHDAMYWYRQDPGQGLRLIYYSQIVNDFQKGDIAEGYSVSREKKESFPLTVTSAQKNPTAFYLCATQTLAGMNNEQFFGPGTRLTVL.

The chain joins TRBV29-1 to TRBJ2-5, with 14 bases matching TRBD2. Germline CDR1 SQVTM, CDR2 ANQGSEA. The CDR3 extends over 15 amino acids. The J segment lost 1 base and the V segment lost 5 bases, leaving 3 bases of the junction unmatched. CDR3 sequence (DNA): TGCAGCGTTACCGGGACTAGCGGGGGCCAAGAGACCCAGTACTTC. It codes for CSVTGTSGGQETQYF. Full variable domain (remainder filled in from reference TRBV29-1 and TRBJ2-5): SAVISQKPSRDICQRGTSLTIQCQVDSQVTMMFWYRQQPGQSLTLIATANQGSEATYESGFVIDKFPISRPNLTFSTLTVSNMSPEDSSIYLCSVTGTSGGQETQYFGPGTRLLVL.

This clonotype was found many times. The gene calls are TRBV27 and TRBJ2-1, with TRBD1 identical over 11 bases. CDR3 length: 15 amino acids. V trimming: 7 bases; J trimming: 10 bases; junction bases outside the gene matches: 12. Germline V CDR1 and CDR2: MNHEY, SMNVEV (reference sequence). Here the CDR3 reads CASKRGGQGGGEQFF. CDR3 DNA sequence: TGTGCCAGCAAACGTGGGGGACAGGGGGGCGGGGAGCAGTTCTTC.

This clonotype was detected ten times or more. The CDR3 loop is CAISEQLLEQYF. The CDR3 DNA sequence: TGTGCCATCAGTGAACAGTTACTCGAGCAGTACTTC. V usage is TRBV10-3 and J usage is TRBJ2-7; no reliable D call. V was clipped by 3 bases and J by 6 bases, with 9 bases between them. Germline-derived CDR1 and CDR2 are ENHRY and SYGVKD. The CDR3 loop spans 12 amino acids.

This clonotype was seen many times. The chain has TRBV15 and TRBJ2-3, with D unclear. This CDR3 is built from 16 residues. Germline CDR1 reads LNHNV; CDR2 reads YYDKDF (reference sequence). Trimming stripped 6 bases from V and 3 bases from J, with 19 bases between. In nucleotides, the CDR3 is TGTGCCACCAGTCCGAAACGGCCTTTTGGGACAGATACGCAGTATTTT. This codes for CATSPKRPFGTDTQYF.

V and J are TRBV25-1 and TRBJ2-7; D perhaps matches TRBD2 (6 bases). Trimming stripped 4 bases from V and 0 bases from J, with 16 bases between. CDR3 length: 16 amino acids. Germline V CDR1 and CDR2: MGHDK, SYGVNS. CDR3 bases: TGTGCCAGCAGTGTTCGGACTACCAATTACTCCTACGAGCAGTACTTC. Amino acids: CASSVRTTNYSYEQYF.

This clonotype showed up many times. The chain uses TRBV9 and TRBJ2-3, with 11 bases matching TRBD2. The CDR3 length is 18 residues. Germline V gives CDR1 SGDLS, CDR2 YYNGEE. Losses at the gene ends were 0 bases for V and 4 bases for J; bases not matched to a gene: 10. The CDR3: CASSVALTSGSIADTQYF. As DNA, the CDR3 is TGTGCCAGCAGCGTAGCTCTCACTAGCGGGAGTATCGCAGATACGCAGTATTTT.

This clonotype came up many times. The V gene is TRBV7-7, the J gene TRBJ2-1, with D hard to call. This CDR3 comprises 15 residues. Germline V gene lookup returns CDR1 SSHAT and CDR2 FNYEAQ (reference sequence). Trimming took 5 bases from V and 0 from J, leaving 11 bases between them. CDR3 nucleotide sequence: TGTGCCAGCAGCCGCAGCCCAAGCTCCTACAATGAGCAGTTCTTC. Protein sequence: CASSRSPSSYNEQFF.

In its sample, this clonotype was seen many times. V usage is TRBV11-2 and J usage is TRBJ2-2; 8 nucleotides line up with TRBD2. This CDR3 has 19 residues. The germline gives CDR1 SGHAT, CDR2 FQNNGV. The V segment lost 1 base and the J segment 3 bases; nucleotides outside the gene matches: 13. The CDR3 reads CASSLVPGGREKDTGELFF. The CDR3 region has the DNA TGTGCCAGCAGCTTAGTTCCGGGGGGGCGGGAGAAGGACACCGGGGAGCTGTTTTTT.

Ten or more counts support this clonotype. The gene calls are TRBV29-1 and TRBJ2-5, with TRBD2 identical over 10 bases. The germline CDR1 and CDR2 sequences are SQVTM and ANQGSEA. V was pared by 4 bases and J by 4 bases, with 9 bases of the junction left unmatched. The CDR3 totals 15 residues. The CDR3 is CSVGERGGLLETQYF. The CDR3 nucleotides read TGCAGCGTTGGGGAGCGGGGGGGCTTGTTAGAGACCCAGTACTTC.

This clonotype was observed many times. This rearrangement joins TRBV7-6 to TRBJ2-1; 7 bases fit TRBD2. This CDR3 contains 11 residues. From germline, CDR1 is SGHVS and CDR2 FNYEAQ. V shed 4 bases, J shed 16 bases, and the junction held 7 bases outside the gene matches. CDR3 sequence reads: CASSSGRASFF. The CDR3, as DNA: TGTGCCAGCAGCTCAGGGAGGGCATCATTCTTC.

In its sample, this clonotype was seen a few times. V usage is TRBV12-3 or TRBV12-4 and J usage is TRBJ1-1; possibly TRBD1 for D (6 bases). The CDR3 loop spans 15 amino acids. V was trimmed by 7 bases and J by 5 bases, leaving 20 bases between them. In DNA form, the CDR3 reads TGTGCCAGCACCAATGGGGGGCGCGGGGGAACTGAAGCTTTCTTT. This translates into CASTNGGRGGTEAFF.

This clonotype was found many times. This chain connects TRBV3-1 to TRBJ2-5; 9 nucleotides agree with TRBD1. The CDR3 length is 16 residues. V trimming: 8 bases; J trimming: 5 bases; junction bases outside the gene matches: 15. Germline lookup yields CDR1 LGHDT and CDR2 YNNKEL (reference sequence). The CDR3 DNA sequence: TGTGCCAGCCTGAGTCGTAGGACAGGGGACGGCGAGACCCAGTACTTC. It translates to CASLSRRTGDGETQYF.

This chain connects TRBV6-5 to TRBJ2-1, with unresolved D. V lost 6 bases and J 4 bases, leaving 7 bases between the germline ends. The CDR3 runs 12 residues. Germline-derived CDR1 and CDR2 are MNHEY and SVGAGI. CDR3 protein: CASRSSYNEQFF. The CDR3 DNA follows: TGTGCCAGCAGGTCAAGTTACAATGAGCAGTTCTTC.

V gene TRBV6-4 combines with J gene TRBJ1-2; 7 bases are a match to TRBD1. CDR1 is MRHNA and CDR2 is SNTAGT in the germline V gene. The CDR3 has 14 residues. V lost 3 bases and J lost 3; bases outside the gene matches: 4. The CDR3 reads CASSEGQGDYGYTF. The CDR3 bases are TGTGCCAGCAGTGAGGGGCAGGGGGACTATGGCTACACCTTC.

Many counts were recorded for this clonotype. V usage is TRBV2 and J usage is TRBJ2-3, with 8 bases identical to TRBD1. J was trimmed by 6 bases and V by 6 bases; bases with no gene match: 11. CDR3 length equals 15 residues. CDR1 SNHLY and CDR2 FYNNEI come from the germline V gene. The CDR3 spells CASSGQGSVMDTQYF. The CDR3 bases are TGTGCCAGCAGCGGACAGGGCTCGGTTATGGATACGCAGTATTTT.

There are many counts of this clonotype. This chain joins TRBV29-1 and TRBJ1-2; possibly TRBD1 for D (6 bases). CDR3 length: 12 residues. CDR1 SQVTM and CDR2 ANQGSEA come from the germline V gene. Between the trimmed V and J ends, which lost 6 bases and 7 bases, there was a span of 15 bases. The CDR3 loop is CSVANQGFGYTF. CDR3 sequence (DNA): TGCAGCGTGGCCAACCAGGGGTTTGGCTACACCTTC.

This clonotype was counted many times. The genes are TRBV5-1 and TRBJ2-7; 8 bases map to TRBD1. CDR3 size: 14 residues. After removal of 0 bases from V and 8 bases from J, the junction contained 7 bases not matched to a gene. Germline-derived CDR1 and CDR2 are SGHRS and YFSETQ. The CDR3, as DNA: TGCGCCAGCAGCTTGGTCGGACAGGGAATTAAGCAGTACTTC. This gives the protein CASSLVGQGIKQYF.

This clonotype occurred many times. The CDR3 DNA follows: TGCAGTGTCCCGAAACAGGGAGGTGAAAAACTGTTTTTT. Translation gives CSVPKQGGEKLFF. V is TRBV20-1 and J is TRBJ1-4; the D gene is possibly TRBD1 (6 bases). The CDR3 spans 13 residues. The V and J ends lost 7 bases and 7 bases respectively, with 16 bases between them. CDR1 and CDR2 from the germline V gene are DFQATT and SNEGSKA (reference sequence).

This clonotype was detected many times. The chain carries TRBV11-2 and TRBJ2-1, with a tentative D call TRBD2 (5 bases). In germline, CDR1 is SGHAT, CDR2 FQNNGV. The CDR3 has 13 residues. V gave up 6 bases and J gave up 2 bases, with 8 bases separating them. CDR3 nucleotide sequence: TGTGCCAGCAGATCCGGGGCCTACAATGAGCAGTTCTTC. This codes for CASRSGAYNEQFF.

The chain is built from TRBV20-1 and TRBJ2-3, with D tentatively TRBD1 (5 bases). This CDR3 comprises 16 residues. Germline CDR1 is DFQATT and CDR2 is SNEGSKA (reference sequence). Trimming left V 6 bases short and J 4 bases short, with 23 bases between. CDR3 sequence reads: CSAGLHKGHGPDTQYF. The CDR3 nucleotides read TGCAGTGCCGGCCTCCATAAAGGACACGGCCCAGATACGCAGTATTTT.